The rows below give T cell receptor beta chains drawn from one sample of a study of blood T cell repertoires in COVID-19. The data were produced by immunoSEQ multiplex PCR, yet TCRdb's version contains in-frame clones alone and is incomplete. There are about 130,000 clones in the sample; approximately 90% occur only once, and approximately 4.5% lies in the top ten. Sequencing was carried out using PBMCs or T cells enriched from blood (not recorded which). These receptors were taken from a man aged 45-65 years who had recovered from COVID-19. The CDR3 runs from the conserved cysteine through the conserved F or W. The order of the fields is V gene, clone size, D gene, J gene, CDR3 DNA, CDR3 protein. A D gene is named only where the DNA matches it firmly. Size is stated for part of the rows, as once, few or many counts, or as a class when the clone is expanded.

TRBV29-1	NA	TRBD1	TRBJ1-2	TGCAGCGTGACAGGGGGCGGCTACACCTTC	CSVTGGGYTF
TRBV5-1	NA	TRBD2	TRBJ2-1	TGCGCCAGCACGGGGGGACGGACCAGCGGGAGGGCCAACAATGAGCAGTTCTTC	CASTGGRTSGRANNEQFF
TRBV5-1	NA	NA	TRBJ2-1	TGCGCCAGCAGCCCCGAATTAGCGCACCACAATGAGCAGTTCTTC	CASSPELAHHNEQFF
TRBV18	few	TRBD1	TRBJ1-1	TGTGCCAGCTCACCGACAGGGGACACTGAAGCTTTCTTT	CASSPTGDTEAFF
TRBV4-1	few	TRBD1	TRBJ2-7	TGCGCCAGCAGCCAGCCGGGACAGCTTGATGGGCAGTACTTC	CASSQPGQLDGQYF
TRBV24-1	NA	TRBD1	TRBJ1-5	TGTGCCACCAGTGATCCTCCGGGACAGGGATCGCGACAGCCCCAGCATTTT	CATSDPPGQGSRQPQHF
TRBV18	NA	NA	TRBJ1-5	TGTGCCAGCTCGTCCAGGGGCAAGGATCAGCCCCAGCATTTT	CASSSRGKDQPQHF
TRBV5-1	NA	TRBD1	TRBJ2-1	TGCGCCAGCAGCTTAATCGGACAGGGGGTCAATGAGCAGTTCTTC	CASSLIGQGVNEQFF
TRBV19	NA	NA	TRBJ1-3	TGTGCCATCTTCCCGGGAGGTCAGGACGGAAACACCATATATTTT	CAIFPGGQDGNTIYF
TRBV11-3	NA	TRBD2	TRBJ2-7	TGTGCCAGCAGCGTATCCGGTCGACTAGCAGGGACGGGGGAGCAGTACTTC	CASSVSGRLAGTGEQYF
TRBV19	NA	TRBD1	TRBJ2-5	TGTGCCAGTAGTATCGGGGGACAGGGGAGGGAGACCCAGTACTTC	CASSIGGQGRETQYF
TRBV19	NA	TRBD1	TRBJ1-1	TGTGCCAGTAGGAGGATACAGGGGGCGCGGGGCACTGAAGCTTTCTTT	CASRRIQGARGTEAFF
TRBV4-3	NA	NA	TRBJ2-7	TGCGCCAGCAGCCAAGAATCTCAGTTCCACAGCTCCTACGAGCAGTACTTC	CASSQESQFHSSYEQYF
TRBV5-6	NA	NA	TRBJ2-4	TGTGCCAGCAGCTTGACAGGGAAGAGAAACATTCAGTACTTC	CASSLTGKRNIQYF